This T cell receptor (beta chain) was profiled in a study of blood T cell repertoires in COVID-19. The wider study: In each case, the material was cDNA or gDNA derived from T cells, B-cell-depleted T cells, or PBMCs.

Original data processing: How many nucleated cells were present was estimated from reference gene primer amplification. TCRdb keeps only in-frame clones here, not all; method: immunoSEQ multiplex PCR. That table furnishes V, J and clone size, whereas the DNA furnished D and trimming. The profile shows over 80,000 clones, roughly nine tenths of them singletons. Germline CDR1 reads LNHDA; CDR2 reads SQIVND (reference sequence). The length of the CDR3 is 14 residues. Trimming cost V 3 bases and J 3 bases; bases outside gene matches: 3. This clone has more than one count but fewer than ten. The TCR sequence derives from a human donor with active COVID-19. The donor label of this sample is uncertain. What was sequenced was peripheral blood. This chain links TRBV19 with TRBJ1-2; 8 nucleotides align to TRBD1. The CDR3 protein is CASSIPTGDYGYTF. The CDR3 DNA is TGTGCCAGTAGTATTCCGACAGGGGACTATGGCTACACCTTC. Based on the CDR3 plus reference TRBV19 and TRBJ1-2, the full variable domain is DGGITQSPKYLFRKEGQNVTLSCEQNLNHDAMYWYRQDPGQGLRLIYYSQIVNDFQKGDIAEGYSVSREKKESFPLTVTSAQKNPTAFYLCASSIPTGDYGYTFGSGTRLTVV.